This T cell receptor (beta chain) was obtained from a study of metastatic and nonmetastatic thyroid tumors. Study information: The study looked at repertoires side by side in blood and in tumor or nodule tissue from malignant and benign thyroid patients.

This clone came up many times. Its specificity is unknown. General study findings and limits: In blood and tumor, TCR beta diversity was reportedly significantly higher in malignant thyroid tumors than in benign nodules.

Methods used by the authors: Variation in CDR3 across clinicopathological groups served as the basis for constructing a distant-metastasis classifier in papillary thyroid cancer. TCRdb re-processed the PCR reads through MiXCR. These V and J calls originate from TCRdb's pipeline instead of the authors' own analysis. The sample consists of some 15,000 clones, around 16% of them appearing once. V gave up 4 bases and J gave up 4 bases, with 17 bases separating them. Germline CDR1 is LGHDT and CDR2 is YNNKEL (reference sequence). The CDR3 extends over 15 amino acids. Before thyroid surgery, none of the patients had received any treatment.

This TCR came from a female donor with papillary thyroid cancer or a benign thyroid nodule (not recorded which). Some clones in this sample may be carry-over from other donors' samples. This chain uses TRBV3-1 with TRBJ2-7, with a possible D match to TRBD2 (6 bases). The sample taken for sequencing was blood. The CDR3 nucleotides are TGTGCCAGCAGCCGAGGGTTGAGTGGGGGGTACGAGCAGTACTTC. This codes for CASSRGLSGGYEQYF.